This T cell receptor (beta chain) was obtained from a study of blood T cell repertoires in COVID-19. The overall study: Samples taken during acute and convalescent COVID-19 were collected in the United States, Italy and Spain. Nucleic acid was either cDNA or gDNA, and it came from T cells, B-cell-depleted T cells, or PBMCs.

As handled by the study authors: Reference gene primer amplification in the assay estimated nucleated cell counts. Using immunoSEQ multiplex PCR, the repertoire was profiled, and TCRdb retains in-frame clones only, with some absent. V, J and clone size reflect that table, while D and trimming were determined from the DNA. The repertoire has fewer than 450,000 clones, approximately 88% of them found once; the top ten carry roughly 12%. Germline V CDR1 and CDR2: MNHEY, SMNVEV (reference sequence). The CDR3 has 14 residues. V was cut by 3 bases and J by 3 bases, with 9 bases left in between. Followed longitudinally, the Seattle patients had been enrolled during active infection.

This TCR was sampled from a woman between 45 and 65 years old with COVID-19, enrolled during active disease. The V call is TRBV27, the J call TRBJ1-5; D perhaps matches TRBD1 (6 bases). The sequenced sample consisted of peripheral blood. Here the CDR3 reads CASSLTGPNQPQHF. DNA for the CDR3: TGTGCCAGCAGTTTGACAGGACCCAATCAGCCCCAGCATTTT.